One sample yielded the 22 T cell receptor beta chains listed below, sequenced in a study of T-cell memory formation after mild COVID-19. Via MiXCR, TCRdb re-called the 5' RACE reads, giving one row per CDR3 protein. Of 300,000 to 400,000 distinct CDR3 sequences in the sample, more than 20% were seen once. The sample comprised PBMCs or a T cell subset sorted from them (not recorded which). These receptors were obtained from an adult woman who had mild COVID-19 (a few samples of this study predate the infection). Cell type and time point are not known.

This clonotype occurred many times. The rearrangement joins TRBV20-1 to TRBJ1-1; D not certain. CDR3 size: 14 residues. Trimming removed 1 base at V and 1 base at J, with 10 bases between. Germline CDR1 reads DFQATT; CDR2 reads SNEGSKA (reference sequence). The CDR3 here is CSARGHRTNTEAFF. CDR3 DNA: TGCAGTGCTAGAGGACACCGCACGAACACTGAAGCTTTCTTT.

A single count supports this clonotype. The chain carries TRBV6-5 and TRBJ2-3, with 9 bases that match TRBD2. CDR3 length equals 16 residues. The ends lost 2 bases at V and 6 bases at J; junction bases unmatched: 9. Germline V gives CDR1 MNHEY, CDR2 SVGAGI. CDR3 nucleotide sequence: TGTGCCAGCAGTTACCGGGTAGCGGGAGTCGGGGATACGCAGTATTTT. Its translation: CASSYRVAGVGDTQYF.

This clonotype came up a few times. The genes are TRBV7-3 and TRBJ2-2; no definite D call. The V end was cut by 5 bases, the J end by 1 base, with 11 bases between. CDR1 is SGHTA and CDR2 is FQGTGA in the germline V gene. CDR3 length: 15 residues. The DNA of the CDR3 is TGTGCCAGCAGCGCCCTTGGATTGAACACCGGGGAGCTGTTTTTT. Protein product: CASSALGLNTGELFF.

The V and J genes are TRBV12-3 or TRBV12-4 and TRBJ1-2, with D possibly being TRBD1 (5 bases). Deletions cut 5 bases from V and 4 bases from J, with 17 bases between. CDR3 length equals 15 residues. The CDR3 is CASSPNGASGYGYTF. The DNA for the CDR3 is TGTGCCAGCAGTCCTAACGGGGCCTCGGGCTATGGCTACACCTTC.

Note on this clonotype: An end of the junction differs from the germline gene, which may be a read error. The gene calls are TRBV2 and TRBJ2-7; 8 bases match TRBD2. The germline gives CDR1 SNHLY, CDR2 FYNNEI. The CDR3 has 15 amino acids. In DNA form, the CDR3 reads TGTGCCAGCACTGCCCCTCGGGAGGGTTCCTACGAGAAGTACTTC. Amino acids: CASTAPREGSYEKYF.

This clonotype was detected only a few times. V and J are TRBV20-1 and TRBJ2-1, with unresolved D. Germline CDR1 DFQATT, CDR2 SNEGSKA (reference sequence). Trimming removed 5 bases from V and 5 bases from J, with 7 bases in between. This CDR3 contains 11 residues. The CDR3 here is CSARQDNEQFF. The CDR3 nucleotides read TGCAGTGCTCGGCAGGACAATGAGCAGTTCTTC.

The CDR3 nucleotides are TGCGCCAGCAGCTCGGGACTAGCGGGAGATCCCTACAATGAGCAGTTCTTC. Encoded protein: CASSSGLAGDPYNEQFF. This sequence joins TRBV5-1 and TRBJ2-1, with 14 bases fitting TRBD2. The CDR3 has 17 residues. V shed 3 bases and J 2 bases; nucleotides not matched to a gene: 4. The V gene's germline CDR1 is SGHRS and CDR2 YFSETQ.

The chain recombines TRBV7-9 with TRBJ2-7; D remains unclear. Per germline, CDR1 SEHNR and CDR2 FQNEAQ (reference sequence). V was trimmed by 5 bases and J by 5 bases, leaving 10 bases between them. This CDR3 spans 12 amino acids. CDR3 in amino acids: CASSPGRNEQYF. The CDR3 DNA is TGTGCCAGCAGCCCCGGACGGAACGAGCAGTACTTC.

The chain is built from TRBV12-3 or TRBV12-4 and TRBJ2-1; 8 bases align to TRBD2. The CDR3 is 15 amino acids. V trimming: 6 bases; J trimming: 6 bases; junction bases outside the gene matches: 10. CDR3 sequence reads: CASSPSTGGPNEQFF. CDR3 sequence (DNA): TGTGCCAGCAGCCCCTCGACGGGAGGGCCCAATGAGCAGTTCTTC.

This clonotype turned up a few times. The chain is built from TRBV29-1 and TRBJ1-2; the match to TRBD1 covers 7 bases. J gave up 5 bases and V 5 bases, and 8 bases lay outside the gene matches. This CDR3 contains 13 residues. Germline CDR1 and CDR2: SQVTM and ANQGSEA. The chain's CDR3 is CSVNLGTVYGYTF. CDR3 DNA sequence: TGCAGCGTTAACCTCGGGACAGTATATGGCTACACCTTC.

There are a few counts of this clonotype. DNA of the CDR3: TGTGCCAGCAGCTTCAGGGCCTTGGATTCACCCCTCCACTTT. Residues: CASSFRALDSPLHF. The chain joins TRBV5-5 to TRBJ1-6; TRBD1 might be the D (5 bases). CDR1 is SGHKS and CDR2 is YYEKEE in the germline V gene (reference sequence). The CDR3 runs 14 residues. Trimming took 2 bases from V and 8 from J, leaving 11 bases between them.

The rearrangement joins TRBV20-1 to TRBJ1-2, with D possibly being TRBD1 (5 bases). CDR3 size: 13 residues. Trimming stripped 3 bases from V and 3 bases from J, with 11 bases between. Germline V lookup: CDR1 DFQATT, CDR2 SNEGSKA (reference sequence). CDR3 coding DNA: TGCAGTGCTAGGAAGGGGCCCGACTATGGCTACACCTTC. It yields the protein CSARKGPDYGYTF.

The chain employs TRBV7-9 and TRBJ2-5, with unresolved D. The CDR3 sequence is 12 residues long. Per germline, CDR1 SEHNR and CDR2 FQNEAQ (reference sequence). V lost 3 bases and J lost 4, with 6 bases in between. The CDR3 region is CASSLHRETQYF. CDR3 in DNA: TGTGCCAGCAGCTTGCACAGAGAGACCCAGTACTTC.

The genes are TRBV10-2 and TRBJ2-7, with 7 bases fitting TRBD2. Trimming removed 2 bases from V and 3 bases from J; junction bases left unmatched: 7. CDR1 is WSHSY and CDR2 is SAAADI in the germline V gene. There are 15 residues in the CDR3. The chain's CDR3 is CASSEGTGGYYEQYF. CDR3 coding DNA: TGCGCCAGCAGTGAGGGGACGGGAGGCTACTACGAGCAGTACTTC.

V usage is TRBV7-2 and J usage is TRBJ2-1, with 7 bases matching TRBD2. This CDR3 is 20 amino acids long. V lost 2 bases and J lost 5; bases outside the gene matches: 21. From germline, CDR1 is SGHTA and CDR2 FQGNSA. The CDR3 coding sequence is TGTGCCAGCAGCTTATTGTCGGGGAGGGGTCCAGGAGGTTCCCACAATGAGCAGTTCTTC. As protein: CASSLLSGRGPGGSHNEQFF.

CDR3 DNA sequence: TGCGCCAGCAGCCCCCCCGGGACCCCCGCGCAGTATTTT. As protein: CASSPPGTPAQYF. The chain couples TRBV4-1 to TRBJ2-3; D possibly matches TRBD1 or TRBD2 (5 bases each). Per germline, CDR1 MGHRA and CDR2 YSYEKL. Trimming pared 4 bases from V and 10 bases from J, leaving 15 bases between. CDR3 size: 13 residues.

DNA for the CDR3: TGCAGCGTTGAAGGTCCAGGGGGAGACACTGAAGCTTTCTTT. Amino acid sequence: CSVEGPGGDTEAFF. The V and J genes are TRBV29-1 and TRBJ1-1; TRBD1 matches 7 bases. Trimming removed 1 base from V and 3 bases from J; junction bases left unmatched: 5. The V gene's germline CDR1 is SQVTM and CDR2 ANQGSEA. The CDR3 is 14 residues long.

The V and J genes are TRBV29-1 and TRBJ2-7, with D maybe TRBD2 (7 bases). The CDR3 is made up of 11 amino acids. Germline V gives CDR1 SQVTM, CDR2 ANQGSEA. V lost 7 bases, J lost 6 bases, and 13 bases lay in between. The CDR3 DNA reads TGCAGCGCCGAGGGGGGGGCCGAGCAGTACTTC. Translation gives CSAEGGAEQYF.

The chain links TRBV27 to TRBJ1-1, with TRBD1 matching over 9 bases. CDR3 length: 13 amino acids. CDR1 MNHEY and CDR2 SMNVEV come from the germline V gene (reference sequence). J was trimmed by 11 bases and V by 6 bases; bases with no gene match: 10. In DNA, the CDR3 is TGTGCCAGCAGCATACCGGGACAGGGAATGGCTTTCTTT. Its protein is CASSIPGQGMAFF.

This chain uses TRBV2 with TRBJ2-7, with TRBD1 matching 9 bases. In germline, CDR1 is SNHLY, CDR2 FYNNEI. The J segment lost 6 bases and the V segment lost 6 bases, leaving 3 bases of the junction unmatched. This CDR3 comprises 12 residues. The CDR3 DNA is TGTGCCAGCAGGGAACAGGGGGCCGAGCAGTACTTC. Its protein product is CASREQGAEQYF.

There are a few counts of this clonotype. The chain recombines TRBV4-1 with TRBJ2-3; 11 bases are shared with TRBD2. CDR1 is MGHRA, CDR2 YSYEKL, per germline. With V trimmed by 3 bases and J by 4 bases, 9 bases remained unmatched. This CDR3 has 17 amino acids. The CDR3 reads CASSHTLAGVNADTQYF. CDR3 DNA sequence: TGCGCCAGCAGCCATACACTAGCGGGGGTCAATGCAGATACGCAGTATTTT.

This chain uses TRBV5-1 with TRBJ1-5, with D unresolved. This CDR3 spans 14 amino acids. Trimming left V 0 bases short and J 5 bases short, with 9 bases between. CDR1 and CDR2 from the germline V gene are SGHRS and YFSETQ. The CDR3 protein is CASSLGNKDQPQHF. The CDR3 region has the DNA TGCGCCAGCAGCTTGGGGAACAAGGATCAGCCCCAGCATTTT.